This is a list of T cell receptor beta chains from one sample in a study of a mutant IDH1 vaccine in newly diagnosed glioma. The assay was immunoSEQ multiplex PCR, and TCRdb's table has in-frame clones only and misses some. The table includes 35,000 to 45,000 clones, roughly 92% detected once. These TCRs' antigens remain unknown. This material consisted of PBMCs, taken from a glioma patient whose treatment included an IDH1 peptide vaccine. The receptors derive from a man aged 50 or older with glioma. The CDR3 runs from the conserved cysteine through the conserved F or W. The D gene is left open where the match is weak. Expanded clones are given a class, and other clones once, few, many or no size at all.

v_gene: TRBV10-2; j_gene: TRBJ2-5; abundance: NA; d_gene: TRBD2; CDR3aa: CASGAGTSSETQYF; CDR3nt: TGCGCCAGCGGGGCAGGGACTAGCAGCGAGACCCAGTACTTC
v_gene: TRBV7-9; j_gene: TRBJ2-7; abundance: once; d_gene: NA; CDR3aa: CASTLPQSGKSSYEQYF; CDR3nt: TGTGCCAGCACTCTTCCCCAAAGCGGAAAGAGCTCCTACGAGCAGTACTTC
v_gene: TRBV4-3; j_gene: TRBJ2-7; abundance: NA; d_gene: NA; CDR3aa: CASSPQIGYEQYF; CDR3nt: TGCGCCAGCAGCCCACAGATCGGGTACGAGCAGTACTTC
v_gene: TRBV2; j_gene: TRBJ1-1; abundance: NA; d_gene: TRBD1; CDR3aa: CASNLPAQGAWDTEAFF; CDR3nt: TGTGCCAGCAACCTCCCCGCTCAGGGGGCATGGGACACTGAAGCTTTCTTT
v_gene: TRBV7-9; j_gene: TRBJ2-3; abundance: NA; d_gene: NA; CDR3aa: CASSTWEDTDTQYF; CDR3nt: TGTGCCAGCAGCACGTGGGAGGACACAGATACGCAGTATTTT
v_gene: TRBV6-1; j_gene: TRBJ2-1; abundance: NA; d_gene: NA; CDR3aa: CASSEPGYSDNEQFF; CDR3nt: TGTGCCAGCAGTGAGCCGGGGTACTCGGACAATGAGCAGTTCTTC
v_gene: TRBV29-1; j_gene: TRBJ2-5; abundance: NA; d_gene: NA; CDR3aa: CSVSRVQETQYF; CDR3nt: TGCAGCGTTTCCAGGGTCCAAGAGACCCAGTACTTC
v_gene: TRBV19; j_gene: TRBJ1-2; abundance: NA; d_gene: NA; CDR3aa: CASSPQGSYGYTF; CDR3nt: TGTGCCAGTAGTCCGCAGGGGTCCTATGGCTACACCTTC
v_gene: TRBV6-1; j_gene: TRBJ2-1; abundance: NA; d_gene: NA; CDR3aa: CASRIGLSYNEQFF; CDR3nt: TGTGCCAGCAGGATAGGACTTTCCTACAATGAGCAGTTCTTC
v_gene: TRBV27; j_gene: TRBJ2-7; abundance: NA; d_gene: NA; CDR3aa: CASSPKGQEQYF; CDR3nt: TGTGCCAGCAGCCCCAAAGGACAAGAGCAGTACTTC
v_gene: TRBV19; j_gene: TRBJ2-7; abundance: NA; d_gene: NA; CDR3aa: CARAGIPYEQYF; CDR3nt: TGTGCCAGGGCAGGGATTCCCTACGAGCAGTACTTC
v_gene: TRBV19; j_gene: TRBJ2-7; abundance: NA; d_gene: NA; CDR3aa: CASSTKGAYEQYF; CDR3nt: TGTGCCAGTAGTACGAAAGGAGCCTACGAGCAGTACTTC
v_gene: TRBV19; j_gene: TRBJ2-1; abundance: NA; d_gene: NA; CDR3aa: CASSPGYAYNEQFF; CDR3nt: TGTGCCAGTAGTCCGGGGTACGCCTACAATGAGCAGTTCTTC
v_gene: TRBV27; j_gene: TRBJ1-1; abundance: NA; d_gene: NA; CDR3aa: CASKRNTEAFF; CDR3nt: TGTGCCAGCAAGCGGAACACTGAAGCTTTCTTT
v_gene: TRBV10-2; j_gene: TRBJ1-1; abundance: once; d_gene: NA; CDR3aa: CASRSAWGNTEAFF; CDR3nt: TGCGCCAGCAGATCCGCGTGGGGCAACACTGAAGCTTTCTTT
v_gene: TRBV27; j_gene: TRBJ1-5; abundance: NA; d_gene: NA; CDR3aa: CASSLSGGNQPQHF; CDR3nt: TGTGCCAGCAGTTTATCTGGGGGGAATCAGCCCCAGCATTTT
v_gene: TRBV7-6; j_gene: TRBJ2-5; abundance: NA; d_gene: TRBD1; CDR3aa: CASSPGGPIDRETQYF; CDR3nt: TGTGCCAGCAGCCCAGGGGGCCCTATAGATAGGGAGACCCAGTACTTC
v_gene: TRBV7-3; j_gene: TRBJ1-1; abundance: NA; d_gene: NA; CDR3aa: CASSLIVLQGNTEAFF; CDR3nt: TGTGCCAGCAGCTTAATTGTTTTACAGGGGAACACTGAAGCTTTCTTT
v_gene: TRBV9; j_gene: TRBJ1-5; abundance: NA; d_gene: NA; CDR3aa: CASSVGNTLGQPQHF; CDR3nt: TGTGCCAGCAGCGTCGGGAACACACTAGGACAGCCCCAGCATTTT
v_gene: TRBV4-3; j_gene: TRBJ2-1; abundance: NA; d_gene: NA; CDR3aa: CASSQATVDSYNEQFF; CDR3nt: TGCGCCAGCAGCCAAGCAACGGTGGACTCCTACAATGAGCAGTTCTTC
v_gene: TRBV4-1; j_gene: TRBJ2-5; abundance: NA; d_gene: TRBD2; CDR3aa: CASSQSGGETQYF; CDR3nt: TGCGCCAGCAGCCAATCGGGAGGAGAGACCCAGTACTTC
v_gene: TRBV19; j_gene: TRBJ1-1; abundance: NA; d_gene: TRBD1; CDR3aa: CASSGQGFSEAFF; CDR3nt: TGTGCCAGTAGTGGACAGGGATTTAGTGAAGCTTTCTTT
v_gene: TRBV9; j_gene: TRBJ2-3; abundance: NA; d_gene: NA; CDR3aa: CASSMYLRGDTQYF; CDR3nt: TGTGCCAGCAGCATGTACCTGAGGGGGGATACGCAGTATTTT
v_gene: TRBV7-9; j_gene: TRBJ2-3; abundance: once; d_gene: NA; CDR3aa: CASSSLAGTDTQYF; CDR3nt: TGTGCCAGCAGCTCATTGGCGGGAACAGATACGCAGTATTTT
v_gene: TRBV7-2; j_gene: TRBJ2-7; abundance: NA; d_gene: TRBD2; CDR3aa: CASSLGGGYAEQYF; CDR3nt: TGTGCCAGCAGCTTAGGCGGGGGTTACGCGGAGCAGTACTTC
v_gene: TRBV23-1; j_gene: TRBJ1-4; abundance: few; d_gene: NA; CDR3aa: CASSSPATIKDGPNEKLFF; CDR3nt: TGCGCCAGCAGTTCTCCTGCTACGATCAAAGACGGACCTAATGAAAAACTGTTTTTT
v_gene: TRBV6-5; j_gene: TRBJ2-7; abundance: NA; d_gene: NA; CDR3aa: CASSSLGWTYEQYF; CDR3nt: TGTGCCAGCAGTTCTTTAGGCTGGACCTACGAGCAGTACTTC
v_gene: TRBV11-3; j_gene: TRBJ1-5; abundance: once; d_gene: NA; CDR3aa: CASSLGEEGGQPQHF; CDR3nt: TGTGCCAGCAGCTTAGGAGAGGAGGGCGGACAGCCCCAGCATTTT
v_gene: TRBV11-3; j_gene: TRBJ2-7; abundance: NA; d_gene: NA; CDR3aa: CASSETGFYEQYF; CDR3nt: TGTGCCAGCAGTGAAACAGGCTTCTACGAGCAGTACTTC
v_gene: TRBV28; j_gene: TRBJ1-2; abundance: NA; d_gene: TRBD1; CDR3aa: CASRLGTAYGYTF; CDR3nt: TGTGCCAGCAGACTAGGGACAGCCTATGGCTACACCTTC
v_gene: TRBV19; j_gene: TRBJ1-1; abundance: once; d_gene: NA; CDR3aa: CASSDQSRRMNTEAFF; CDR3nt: TGTGCCAGTAGTGACCAGAGCAGGAGAATGAACACTGAAGCTTTCTTT
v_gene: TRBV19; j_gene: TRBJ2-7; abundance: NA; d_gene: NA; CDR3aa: CASRRGTASYEQYF; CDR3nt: TGTGCCAGTCGACGCGGGACAGCGTCCTACGAGCAGTACTTC
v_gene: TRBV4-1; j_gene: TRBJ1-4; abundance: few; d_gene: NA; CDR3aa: CASSQIRVVGRTNEKLFF; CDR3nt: TGCGCCAGCAGCCAGATAAGAGTGGTCGGGCGAACTAATGAAAAACTGTTTTTT
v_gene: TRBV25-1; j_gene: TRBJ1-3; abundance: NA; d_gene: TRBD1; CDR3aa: CASSDWQGAGNTIYF; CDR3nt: TGTGCCAGCAGTGACTGGCAGGGGGCTGGAAACACCATATATTTT
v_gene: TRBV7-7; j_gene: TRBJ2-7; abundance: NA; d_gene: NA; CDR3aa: CASSLFEGNTSYEQYF; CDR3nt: TGTGCTAGCAGCTTATTTGAGGGGAATACCTCCTACGAGCAGTACTTC
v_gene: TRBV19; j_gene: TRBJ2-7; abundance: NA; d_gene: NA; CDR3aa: CASANGQQVGHEQYF; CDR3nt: TGTGCCAGTGCCAATGGGCAGCAAGTAGGGCACGAGCAGTACTTC